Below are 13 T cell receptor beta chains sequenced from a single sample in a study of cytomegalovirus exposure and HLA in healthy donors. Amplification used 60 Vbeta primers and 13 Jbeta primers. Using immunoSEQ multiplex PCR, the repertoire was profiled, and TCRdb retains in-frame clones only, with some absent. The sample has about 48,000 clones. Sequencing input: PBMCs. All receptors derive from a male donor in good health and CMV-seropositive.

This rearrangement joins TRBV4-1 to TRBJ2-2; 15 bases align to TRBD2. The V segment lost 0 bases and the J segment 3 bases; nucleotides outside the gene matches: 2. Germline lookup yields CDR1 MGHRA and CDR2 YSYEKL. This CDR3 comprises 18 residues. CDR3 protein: CASSQERTSGGDTGELFF. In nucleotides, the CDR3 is TGCGCCAGCAGCCAAGAACGGACTAGCGGGGGGGACACCGGGGAGCTGTTTTTT.

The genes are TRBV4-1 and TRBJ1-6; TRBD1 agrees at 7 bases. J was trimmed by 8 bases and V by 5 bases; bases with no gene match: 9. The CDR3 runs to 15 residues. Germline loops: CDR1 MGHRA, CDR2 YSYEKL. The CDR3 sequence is CASSSRQGSDSPLHF. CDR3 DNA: TGCGCCAGCAGCAGCCGACAGGGTTCGGATTCACCCCTCCACTTT.

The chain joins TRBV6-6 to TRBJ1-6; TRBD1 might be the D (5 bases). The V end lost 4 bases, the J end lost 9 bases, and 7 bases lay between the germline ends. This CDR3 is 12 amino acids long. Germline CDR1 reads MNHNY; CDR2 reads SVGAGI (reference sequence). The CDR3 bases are TGTGCCAGCAGTTCCAGGGTTTCACCCCTCCACTTT. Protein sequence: CASSSRVSPLHF.

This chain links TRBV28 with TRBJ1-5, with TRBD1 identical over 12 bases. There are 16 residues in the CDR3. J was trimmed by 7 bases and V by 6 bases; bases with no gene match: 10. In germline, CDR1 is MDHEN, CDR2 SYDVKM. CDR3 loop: CASRGTGGAGEQPQHF. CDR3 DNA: TGTGCCAGCAGAGGGACAGGGGGCGCGGGAGAACAGCCCCAGCATTTT.

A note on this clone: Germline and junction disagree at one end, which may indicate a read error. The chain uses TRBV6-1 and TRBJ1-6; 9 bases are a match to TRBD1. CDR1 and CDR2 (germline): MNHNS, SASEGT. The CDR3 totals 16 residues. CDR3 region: CASSVRGQGYGSPPHF. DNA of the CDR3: TGTGCCAGCAGTGTCCGGGGACAGGGTTATGGATCACCCCCCCACTTT.

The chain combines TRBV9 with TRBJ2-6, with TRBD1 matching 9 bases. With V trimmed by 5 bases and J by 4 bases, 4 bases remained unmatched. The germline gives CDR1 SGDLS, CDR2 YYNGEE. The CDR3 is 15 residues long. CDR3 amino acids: CASRQGAQGANVLTF. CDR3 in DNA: TGTGCCAGCAGACAGGGGGCGCAAGGGGCCAACGTCCTGACTTTC. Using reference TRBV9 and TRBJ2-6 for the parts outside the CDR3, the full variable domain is DSGVTQTPKHLITATGQRVTLRCSPRSGDLSVYWYQQSLDQGLQFLIQYYNGEERAKGNILERFSAQQFPDLHSELNLSSLELGDSALYFCASRQGAQGANVLTFGAGSRLTVL.

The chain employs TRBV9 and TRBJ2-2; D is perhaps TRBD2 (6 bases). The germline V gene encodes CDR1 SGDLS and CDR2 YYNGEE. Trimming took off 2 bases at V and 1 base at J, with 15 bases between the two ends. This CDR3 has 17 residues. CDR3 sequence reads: CASSVRREQENTGELFF. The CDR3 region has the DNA TGTGCCAGCAGCGTGAGGAGGGAGCAGGAGAACACCGGGGAGCTGTTTTTT.

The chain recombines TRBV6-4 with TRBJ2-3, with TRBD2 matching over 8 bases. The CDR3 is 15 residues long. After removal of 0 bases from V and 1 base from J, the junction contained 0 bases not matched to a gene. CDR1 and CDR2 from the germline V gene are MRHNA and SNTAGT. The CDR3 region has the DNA TGTGCCAGCAGTGACTCTAGCGGGGGCACAGATACGCAGTATTTT. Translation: CASSDSSGGTDTQYF.

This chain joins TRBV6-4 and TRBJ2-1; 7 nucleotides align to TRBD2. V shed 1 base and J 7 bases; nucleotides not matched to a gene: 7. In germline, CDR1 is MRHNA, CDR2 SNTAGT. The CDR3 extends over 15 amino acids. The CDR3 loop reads CASSDWGGAGNEQFF. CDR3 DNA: TGTGCCAGCAGTGACTGGGGAGGGGCTGGTAATGAGCAGTTCTTC.

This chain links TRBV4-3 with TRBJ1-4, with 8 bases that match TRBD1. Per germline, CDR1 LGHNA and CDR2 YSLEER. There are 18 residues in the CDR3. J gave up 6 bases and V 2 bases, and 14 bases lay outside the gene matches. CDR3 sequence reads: CASSQPWTGIKGDEKLFF. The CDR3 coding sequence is TGCGCCAGCAGCCAACCCTGGACAGGGATTAAGGGGGATGAAAAACTGTTTTTT.

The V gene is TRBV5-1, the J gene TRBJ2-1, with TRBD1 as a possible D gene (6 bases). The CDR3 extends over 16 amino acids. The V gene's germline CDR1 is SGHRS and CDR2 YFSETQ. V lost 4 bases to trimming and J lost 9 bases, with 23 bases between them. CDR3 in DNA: TGCGCCAGCAGCAACCGACAGGCTGTACTTCTCGGTGAGCAGTTCTTC. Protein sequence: CASSNRQAVLLGEQFF.

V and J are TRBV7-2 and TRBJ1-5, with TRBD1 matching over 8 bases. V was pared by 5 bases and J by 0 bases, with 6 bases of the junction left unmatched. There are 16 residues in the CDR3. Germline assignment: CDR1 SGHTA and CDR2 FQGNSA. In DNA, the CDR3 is TGTGCCAGCAGCACAGGGGGAACGCTTAGCAATCAGCCCCAGCATTTT. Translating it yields CASSTGGTLSNQPQHF.

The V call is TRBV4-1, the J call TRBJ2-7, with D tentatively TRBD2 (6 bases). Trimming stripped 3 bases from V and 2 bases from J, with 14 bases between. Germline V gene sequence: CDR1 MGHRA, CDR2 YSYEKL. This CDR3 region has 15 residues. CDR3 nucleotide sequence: TGCGCCAGCAGCCACTTAGCGGAGACTACCTACGAGCAGTACTTC. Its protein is CASSHLAETTYEQYF.